A selection of T cell receptor beta chains follows, all from one sample in a study of T cells in Graves' hyperthyroidism and ophthalmopathy. Each CDR3 protein is one row after TCRdb ran MiXCR on the multiplex PCR reads. The table lists hundreds of thousands of distinct CDR3 sequences, about 45% of them singletons, with approximately 8.2% in the top ten. Sequenced: peripheral blood or thyroid tissue (not recorded which). These TCRs come from a woman younger than 30 with Graves' hyperthyroidism. Both conserved end residues are part of each CDR3.

V gene,J gene,CDR3 protein
TRBV10-3,TRBJ2-5,CAISDEERETQCF
TRBV29-1,TRBJ2-3,CAGGGNTDTQYF
TRBV12-3/TRBV12-4,TRBJ2-7,CASSLYGRLEQYF
TRBV7-3,TRBJ2-7,CASSPWTGVDEQYF
TRBV11-2,TRBJ2-2,CASSLVRGELFF
TRBV4-3,TRBJ2-5,CASRSDRDGDGETQYF
TRBV5-1,TRBJ2-5,CASSLDRGYQETQYF
TRBV24-1,TRBJ1-5,CATSDRYF
TRBV25-1,TRBJ1-1,CASSGRQSYEAFF
TRBV7-9,TRBJ1-2,CASFRLGPVGGYTF
TRBV6-1,TRBJ2-5,CASRPYRGWETQYF
TRBV20-1,TRBJ1-6,CSARIRRGPDSPLHF
TRBV10-3,TRBJ1-2,CAISETGTPRGYTF
TRBV7-3,TRBJ1-4,CASSLRRTTNEKLFF
TRBV7-9,TRBJ1-1,CASSSGTHTEAFF
TRBV10-2,TRBJ1-6,CASSAQGGNSPLHF
TRBV7-4,TRBJ2-5,CAWSVRPSGSETQYF
TRBV24-1,TRBJ1-5,CATSDSSNQPQHF
TRBV2,TRBJ1-6,CARAGTANSPLHF
TRBV7-9,TRBJ2-5,CASSLAEGRKTQYF
TRBV7-2,TRBJ1-6,CASSRAWGTANSPLHF
TRBV5-4,TRBJ2-2,CASSLGGQGYGELFF
TRBV29-1,TRBJ2-5,CSVDGYQETQYF
TRBV12-3/TRBV12-4,TRBJ2-5,CASSFGLAARQETQYF
TRBV5-1,TRBJ1-1,CASQSSDSTEAFF